These 8 T cell receptor beta chains share one sample of origin, sequenced in a study of T cell responses to AZD1222 COVID-19 vaccine. Measured with immunoSEQ multiplex PCR; TCRdb has only the in-frame clones, and not every one. The sample consists of about 180,000 clones, roughly 91% of them appearing once. Specimen: peripheral blood, collected 28 days after the second dose of the MenACWY control vaccine. The receptors here all came from an adult who received the MenACWY meningococcal vaccine as a control.

This clone was observed a few times. This chain uses TRBV19 with TRBJ1-1; TRBD1 agrees at 10 bases. CDR1 is LNHDA, CDR2 SQIVND, per germline (reference sequence). The CDR3 contains 12 residues. V trimming: 5 bases; J trimming: 10 bases; junction bases outside the gene matches: 4. CDR3: CASSARQGAAFF. In DNA, the CDR3 is TGTGCCAGTAGTGCCCGACAGGGGGCAGCTTTCTTT.

This clone was seen only a few times. V gene TRBV11-3 combines with J gene TRBJ1-1; D possibly corresponds to TRBD1 (5 bases). The germline V and J ends were trimmed by 4 bases and 4 bases, with 10 bases remaining between them. The CDR3 totals 13 residues. CDR1 is SGHNT and CDR2 is YENEEA in the germline V gene. Here the CDR3 DNA reads TGTGCCAGCAGCTACGACGGGGCCACTGAAGCTTTCTTT. Translation gives CASSYDGATEAFF.

The genes are TRBV7-2 and TRBJ2-3; D remains ambiguous. CDR1 and CDR2 (germline): SGHTA, FQGNSA. The germline V and J ends were trimmed by 1 base and 1 base, with 6 bases remaining between them. The CDR3 consists of 14 residues. This CDR3 reads CASSLGVGTDTQYF. CDR3 coding DNA: TGTGCCAGCAGCTTAGGGGTAGGCACAGATACGCAGTATTTT.

This rearrangement joins TRBV20-1 to TRBJ1-1; a weak D match, TRBD1 (5 bases). Germline CDR1 and CDR2: DFQATT and SNEGSKA (reference sequence). CDR3 size: 11 residues. Trimming took 8 bases from V and 2 from J, leaving 9 bases between them. The CDR3 spells CSSTDNTEAFF. In nucleotides, the CDR3 is TGCAGTTCGACAGATAACACTGAAGCTTTCTTT.

J is TRBJ1-1 and V is TRBV25-1; maybe TRBD1 (6 bases). Germline CDR1 and CDR2: MGHDK and SYGVNS. Trimming shortened V by 1 base and J by 6 bases, and 15 bases separated the two germline ends. CDR3 length: 15 residues. CDR3 DNA: TGTGCCAGCAGTGAATTGGGCAGGGAGGGGGCTGAAGCTTTCTTT. It encodes CASSELGREGAEAFF.

The gene calls are TRBV7-2 and TRBJ1-5, with 7 bases that match TRBD1. The CDR3 covers 15 residues. Unmatched junction bases numbered 5, after V lost 0 bases and J lost 6 bases. Looked up from germline, CDR1 is SGHTA and CDR2 is FQGNSA. The DNA of the CDR3 is TGTGCCAGCAGCTTAGCTGGACAGGTCAGTCAGCCCCAGCATTTT. It translates to CASSLAGQVSQPQHF.

The chain uses TRBV2 and TRBJ2-4; tentatively, D is TRBD2 (5 bases). Germline V lookup: CDR1 SNHLY, CDR2 FYNNEI. Trimming took 4 bases from V and 4 from J, leaving 11 bases between them. This CDR3 is built from 14 residues. CDR3 coding DNA: TGTGCCAGCAGTGGGCGGGCTATAAAAAACATTCAGTACTTC. Translating gives CASSGRAIKNIQYF.

This chain links TRBV27 with TRBJ2-3, with D perhaps matching TRBD1 (6 bases). CDR3 length equals 16 residues. The V gene lost 3 bases and the J gene lost 5 bases, with 18 bases spanning the gap. Germline lookup yields CDR1 MNHEY and CDR2 SMNVEV (reference sequence). The CDR3 protein is CASSFGQSHSGDTQYF. The CDR3 coding sequence is TGTGCCAGCAGTTTTGGACAGTCGCACTCTGGAGATACGCAGTATTTT.